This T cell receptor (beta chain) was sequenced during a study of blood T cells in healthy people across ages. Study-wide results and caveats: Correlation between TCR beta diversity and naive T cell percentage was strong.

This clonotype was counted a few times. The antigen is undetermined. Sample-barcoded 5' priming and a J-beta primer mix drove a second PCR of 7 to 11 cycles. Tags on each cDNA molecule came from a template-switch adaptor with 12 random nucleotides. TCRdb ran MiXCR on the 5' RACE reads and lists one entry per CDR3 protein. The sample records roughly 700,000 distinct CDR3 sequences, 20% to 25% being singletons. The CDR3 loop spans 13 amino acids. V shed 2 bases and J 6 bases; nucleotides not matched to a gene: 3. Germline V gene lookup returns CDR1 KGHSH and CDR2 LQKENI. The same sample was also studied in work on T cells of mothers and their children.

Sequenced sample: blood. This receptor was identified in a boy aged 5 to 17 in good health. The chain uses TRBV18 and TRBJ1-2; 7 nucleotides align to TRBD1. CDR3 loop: CASSPAQGDGYTF. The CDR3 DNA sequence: TGTGCCAGCTCACCAGCGCAGGGGGATGGCTACACCTTC.